Listed below are T cell receptor beta chains from one sample, sequenced in a study of cytomegalovirus exposure and HLA in healthy donors. The assay was immunoSEQ multiplex PCR, and TCRdb's table has in-frame clones only and misses some. The sample lists roughly 68,000 clones; 65% to 70% were seen once. The sample consisted of PBMCs. These receptors were collected from a man aged 40-49 years in good health and CMV-seropositive. Each CDR3 is given with its conserved first and last residue. The D gene is left open where the match is weak. Expanded clones get a size class; other rows say once, few or many, or leave the size out.

d_call j_call clone_size v_call cdr3_nt cdr3_aa
NA TRBJ1-6 few TRBV13 TGTGCCAGCAGCTACACTAGCTCCTATAATTCACCCCTCCACTTT CASSYTSSYNSPLHF
NA TRBJ2-7 once TRBV6-5 TGTGCCAGCAGTCCTTATCGAGGGGGTCCGTCCGAGCAGTACTTC CASSPYRGGPSEQYF
TRBD1 TRBJ2-5 NA TRBV29-1 TGCAGCGTTACAGGGGCCCTGCAAGAGACCCAGTACTTC CSVTGALQETQYF
NA TRBJ2-7 NA TRBV29-1 TGCAGCGTTAGGTTGGGGGCACAGGAGCAGTACTTC CSVRLGAQEQYF
NA TRBJ1-2 once TRBV10-3 TGTGCCATCAGTGAACCTCTCAGGCAGAGTTATGGCTACACCTTC CAISEPLRQSYGYTF
TRBD1 TRBJ2-2 few TRBV19 TGTGCCAGTAACAGGCGGGACAGGGGCACCGGGGAGCTGTTTTTT CASNRRDRGTGELFF
TRBD2 TRBJ2-7 NA TRBV5-4 TGTGCCAGCAGCTTGACCGGGACTAGAAACGAGCAGTACTTC CASSLTGTRNEQYF
TRBD1 TRBJ1-2 once TRBV30 TGTGCCTGGATGAGGAAGGCAGGGGGGAATGGCTACACCTTC CAWMRKAGGNGYTF
NA TRBJ2-7 few TRBV15 TGTGCCACCAGCAGAGAACAAACCTACGAGCAGTACTTC CATSREQTYEQYF
NA TRBJ1-1 few TRBV4-3 TGCGCCAGCAGCCAAGACGGGGGAAGTGAAGCTTTCTTT CASSQDGGSEAFF
TRBD2 TRBJ2-1 NA TRBV9 TGTGCCAGCAGCGCAAATCCCTCGATAGCGGGGGTCTACAATGAGCAGTTCTTC CASSANPSIAGVYNEQFF
NA TRBJ2-7 NA TRBV5-1 TGCGCCAGCAGCTTGGGGACTGCCTCCTACGAGCAGTACTTC CASSLGTASYEQYF
NA TRBJ1-2 medium-sized TRBV30 TGTGCCTGGAGTGGGAAAGATGCGGTCCGCTTTGGTGATGGCTACACCTTC CAWSGKDAVRFGDGYTF
NA TRBJ2-2 NA TRBV6-1 TGTGCCAGCAGTGGGCCTTGGGGGCAGGGGACCGGGGAGCTGTTTTTT CASSGPWGQGTGELFF
TRBD1 TRBJ1-2 once TRBV6-6 TGTGCCAGCATGGGACAGGGCTTTGGCTACACCTTC CASMGQGFGYTF
TRBD2 TRBJ2-5 few TRBV5-1 TGCGCCAGCAGCTCCGGGACTAGCGCATTGGGCGAGACCCAGTACTTC CASSSGTSALGETQYF